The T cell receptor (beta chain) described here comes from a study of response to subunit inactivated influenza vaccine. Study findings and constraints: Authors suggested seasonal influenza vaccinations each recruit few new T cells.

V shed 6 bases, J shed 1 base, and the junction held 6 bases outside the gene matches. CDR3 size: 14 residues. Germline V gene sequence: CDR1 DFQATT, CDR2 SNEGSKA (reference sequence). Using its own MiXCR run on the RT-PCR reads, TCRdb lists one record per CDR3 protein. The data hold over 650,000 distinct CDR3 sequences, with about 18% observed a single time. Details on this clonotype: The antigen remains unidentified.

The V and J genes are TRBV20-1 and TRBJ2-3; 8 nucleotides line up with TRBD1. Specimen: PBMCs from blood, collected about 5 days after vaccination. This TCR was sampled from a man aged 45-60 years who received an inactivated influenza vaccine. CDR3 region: CSATDRDGTDTQYF. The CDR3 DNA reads TGCAGTGCAACGGACAGGGACGGCACAGATACGCAGTATTTT.